The clone carrying this T cell receptor (beta chain) was observed at least ten times. Its target is not known. 5'RACE template switching generated TCR cDNA, adding a universal primer site and UMIs. TCRdb re-analysed the 5' RACE reads in MiXCR, keeping a single row per CDR3 protein. This sample carries about 320,000 distinct CDR3 sequences, around 4.4% of them seen once, and the ten largest clones take approximately 19%. The sample comes from a study of T cells after yellow fever vaccination. Study-level results: Subsequent booster samples again held most clones from primary vaccination (96% CD4, roughly 88% CD8).

Here the sequenced sample was PBMCs, taken 15 days after the yellow fever booster vaccination. The receptor was isolated from a man aged 18-30 years who received the YFV17D yellow fever vaccine.

The CDR3 loop reads CASSPTRGPGEQFF. DNA for the CDR3: TGTGCCAGCAGCCCAACAAGGGGGCCCGGTGAGCAGTTCTTC. This chain connects TRBV4-2 to TRBJ2-1; 7 bases align to TRBD1. Germline CDR1 reads LGHNA; CDR2 reads YNFKEQ. This CDR3 has 14 residues. V was clipped by 4 bases and J by 9 bases; unmatched bases: 9.